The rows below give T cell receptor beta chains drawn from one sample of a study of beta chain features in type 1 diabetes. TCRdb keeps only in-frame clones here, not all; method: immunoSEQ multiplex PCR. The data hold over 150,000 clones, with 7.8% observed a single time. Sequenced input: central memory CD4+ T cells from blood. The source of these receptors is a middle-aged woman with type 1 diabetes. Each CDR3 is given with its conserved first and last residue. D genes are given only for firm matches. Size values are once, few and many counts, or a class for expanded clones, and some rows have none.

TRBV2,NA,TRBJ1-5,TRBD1,CASRDRGGTQPQHF,TGTGCCAGCAGGGACAGGGGCGGCACTCAGCCCCAGCATTTT
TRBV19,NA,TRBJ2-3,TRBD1,CASSMGQTTDTQYF,TGTGCCAGTAGTATGGGACAGACCACAGATACGCAGTATTTT
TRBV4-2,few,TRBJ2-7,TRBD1,CASTTTGDSSYEQYF,TGTGCCAGCACCACGACTGGGGACAGCTCCTACGAGCAGTACTTC
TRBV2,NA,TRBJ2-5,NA,CASSGVWAQETQYF,TGTGCCAGCAGTGGGGTCTGGGCCCAAGAGACCCAGTACTTC
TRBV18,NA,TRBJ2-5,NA,CASSPPVIQEETQYF,TGTGCCAGCTCACCACCCGTGATCCAGGAAGAGACCCAGTACTTC
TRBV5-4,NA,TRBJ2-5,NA,CASSLRGSETQYF,TGTGCCAGCAGCTTGAGGGGTTCGGAGACCCAGTACTTC
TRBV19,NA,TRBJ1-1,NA,CASSKSLGRMNTEAFF,TGTGCCAGTAGTAAATCCCTGGGGAGGATGAACACTGAAGCTTTCTTT
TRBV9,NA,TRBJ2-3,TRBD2,CASGGVNTDTQYF,TGTGCCAGCGGGGGGGTGAACACAGATACGCAGTATTTT
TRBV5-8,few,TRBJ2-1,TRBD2,CASSSILAGGLEQFF,TGTGCCAGCAGCTCCATACTAGCGGGAGGCCTCGAGCAGTTCTTC
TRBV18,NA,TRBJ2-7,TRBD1,CASSPGQNYEQYF,TGTGCCAGCTCCCCGGGACAGAACTACGAGCAGTACTTC